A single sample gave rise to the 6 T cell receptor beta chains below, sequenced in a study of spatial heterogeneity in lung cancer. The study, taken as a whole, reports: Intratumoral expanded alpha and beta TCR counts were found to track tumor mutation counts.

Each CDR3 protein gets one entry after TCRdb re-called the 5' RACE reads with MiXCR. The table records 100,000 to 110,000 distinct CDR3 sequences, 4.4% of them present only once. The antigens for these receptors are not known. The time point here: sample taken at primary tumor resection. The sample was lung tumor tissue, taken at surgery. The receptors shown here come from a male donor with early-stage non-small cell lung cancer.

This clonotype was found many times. The CDR3 protein is CASSFVDRGNEQYF. The CDR3 DNA reads TGTGCCAGCAGTTTCGTAGACAGGGGGAACGAGCAGTACTTC. J is TRBJ2-7 and V is TRBV28; 9 nucleotides match TRBD1. V trimming: 3 bases; J trimming: 5 bases; junction bases outside the gene matches: 5. The CDR3 spans 14 residues. Germline V CDR1 and CDR2: MDHEN, SYDVKM.

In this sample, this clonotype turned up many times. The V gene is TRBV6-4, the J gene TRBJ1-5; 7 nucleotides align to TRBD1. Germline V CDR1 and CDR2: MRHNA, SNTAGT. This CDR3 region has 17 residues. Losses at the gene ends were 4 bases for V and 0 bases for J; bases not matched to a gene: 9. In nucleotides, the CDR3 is TGTGCCAGCAGTGCCAAAACAGGGGACCTTAGCAATCAGCCCCAGCATTTT. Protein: CASSAKTGDLSNQPQHF.

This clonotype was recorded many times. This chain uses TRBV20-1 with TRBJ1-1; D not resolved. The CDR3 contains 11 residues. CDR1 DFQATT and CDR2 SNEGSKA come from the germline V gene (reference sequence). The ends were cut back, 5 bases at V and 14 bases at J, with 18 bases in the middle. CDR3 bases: TGCAGTGCTCCTCATCTGGACGTTGGATTCTTT. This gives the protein CSAPHLDVGFF.

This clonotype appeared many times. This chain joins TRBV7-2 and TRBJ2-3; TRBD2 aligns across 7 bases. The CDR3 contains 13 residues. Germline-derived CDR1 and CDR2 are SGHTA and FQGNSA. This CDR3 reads CSAGVSYTDTQYF. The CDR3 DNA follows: TGTTCGGCGGGAGTGTCCTACACAGATACGCAGTATTTT.

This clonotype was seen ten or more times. The CDR3 is CASSYAIQGIVLLNEQFF. CDR3 bases: TGTGCCAGCAGTTACGCTATCCAGGGTATAGTTCTTCTCAATGAGCAGTTCTTC. V and J are TRBV6-7 and TRBJ2-1, with D perhaps matching TRBD1 (5 bases). TRBV6-7 is an open reading frame whose function is uncertain. This CDR3 is 18 amino acids long. Trimming took off 2 bases at V and 6 bases at J, with 23 bases between the two ends.

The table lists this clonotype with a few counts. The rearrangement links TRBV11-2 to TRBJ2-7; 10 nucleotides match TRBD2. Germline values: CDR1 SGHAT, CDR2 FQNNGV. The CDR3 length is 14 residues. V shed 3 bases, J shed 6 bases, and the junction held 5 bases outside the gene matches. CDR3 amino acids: CASSFPSGSIEQYF. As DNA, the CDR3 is TGTGCCAGCAGCTTCCCTAGCGGGAGTATCGAGCAGTACTTC.